The source of this T cell receptor (beta chain) is a study of T cell responses to AZD1222 COVID-19 vaccine (dated by TCRdb to the early 2020s). With regard to the full study: TCR sequencing was performed for 230 to 250 trial participants, of whom about 200 were given two doses of AZD1222 and approximately 25 were given two doses of MenACWY control vaccine. Trial participants were enrolled by age into 18-55, 56-69 and 70-plus year subgroups, with about 150, 27 and 61 TCR-sequenced participants respectively.

What the work shows at the level of the full study, not this receptor alone: Vaccine-associated CD4 TCRs spanned the whole spike protein, with dominant responses in regions 160-218 and 743-854. Participants were mostly white British, with more females than males. The authors suggested clonal diversity may have been underestimated. Conclusions about previously exposed vaccinees are limited because only five to seven AZD1222 recipients were SARS-CoV-2 seropositive at baseline. The 56-69-year group was small, and its depth increase did not reach significance, likely because of low power. Because no day 14 peak-response samples were available, the repertoires could be characterized only after the peak T cell response. After two AZD1222 doses, spike-specific TCR breadth and depth were significantly higher than at day 0 and than in MenACWY recipients. Reportedly, almost half of the unique spike-specific TCRs recognized epitopes lying outside the regions that are mutated in the B.1.351 and B.1.1.7 variants.

A remark on this clone: Its antigen target is currently unknown. Base qualities are not at hand, and no much larger clone is one base apart.

The CDR3 regions of human TCRbeta chains were analyzed by immunosequencing. From the authors' description of their analysis: Repertoire TCRs were matched against a reference library of SARS-CoV-2-specific TCRs generated with the MIRA antigen-specificity platform. Breadth was defined as the fraction of unique TCRs that were SARS-CoV-2-associated, and depth was defined as the fraction of total T cells that were SARS-CoV-2-associated. Each spike-specific TCR was assigned to its reactive spike region and to a CD4 or CD8 class using the MIRA data. Log10-transformed breadth and depth values were compared by one-way ANOVA with Sidak's multiple comparisons tests. TCRdb provides this immuneACCESS table in a form limited to in-frame rearrangements. Some clones are lacking; in checked studies, under half of them reflect an unresolved V gene, and why the rest are absent is not known. That table furnishes V, J and clone size, whereas the DNA furnished D and trimming. The sample table contains over 130,000 clones; only one count was recorded for roughly 91% of them. The ten biggest clones cover around 3% of the sample.

This specimen's time point label, per the study, means: about 28 days (+/-7) after the second vaccine dose. AZD1222 recipients with second doses at about 4 weeks or about 12 weeks were pooled, because spike-specific TCR depth and breadth did not differ between schedules. Vaccinee samples were obtained from the UK trials COV001 and COV002, which included a single-blind randomized controlled phase 2/3 trial of AZD1222 (ChAdOx1 nCoV-19) in healthy adults. For TCRbeta chain sequencing, PBMC samples were collected from trial participants at day 0 and at day 28 after the second dose. V is reduced by 2 bases and J by 6 bases, leaving a spacing of 19 bases between them. The CDR3 starts with the cysteine, ends with the phenylalanine, and has 17 residues. Only the CDR3 portion is preserved as DNA: 51 bases, with reading frame beginning at the first base. CDR1 and CDR2 were assigned from the germline V gene (reference sequence) as SEHNR and FQNEAQ.

The sample consisted of peripheral blood, taken 28 days after the second AZD1222 dose. The rearrangement joined TRBV7-9 to TRBJ1-4; the D gene is possibly TRBD1, with 6 bases matching. The source is an adult who received the AZD1222 COVID-19 vaccine. The CDR3 in this case is CASSLKIGNREDEKLFF. The base sequence is TGTGCCAGCAGCTTAAAGATAGGAAACAGGGAGGATGAAAAACTGTTTTTT.